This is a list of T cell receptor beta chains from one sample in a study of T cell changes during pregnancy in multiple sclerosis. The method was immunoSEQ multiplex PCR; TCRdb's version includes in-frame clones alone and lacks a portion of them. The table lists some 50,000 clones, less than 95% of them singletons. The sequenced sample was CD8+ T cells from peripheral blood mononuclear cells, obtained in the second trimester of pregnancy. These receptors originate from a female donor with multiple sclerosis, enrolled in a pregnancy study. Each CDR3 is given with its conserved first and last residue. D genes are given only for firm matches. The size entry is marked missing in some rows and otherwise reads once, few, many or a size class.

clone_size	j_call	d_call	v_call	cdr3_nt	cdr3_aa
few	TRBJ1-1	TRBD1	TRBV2	TGTGCCAGCAGTGACCCGGGACAGGGGATGAACACTGAAGCTTTCTTT	CASSDPGQGMNTEAFF
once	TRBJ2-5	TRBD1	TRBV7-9	TGTGCCAGCAGTCCGCAGGGGGCAGGGGAGACCCAGTACTTC	CASSPQGAGETQYF
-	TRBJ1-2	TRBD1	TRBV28	TGTGCCAGCAGGGACTCTGGGACAGTCGATGGCTACACCTTC	CASRDSGTVDGYTF
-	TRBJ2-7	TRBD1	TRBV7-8	TGTGCCAGCAGCTTAGCCGGGACAGGGGGCTTCTACGAGCAGTACTTC	CASSLAGTGGFYEQYF
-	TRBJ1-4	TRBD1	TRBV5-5	TGTGCCAGCAGCCAACTGGGACAGTCTAATGAAAAACTGTTTTTT	CASSQLGQSNEKLFF
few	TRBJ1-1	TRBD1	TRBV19	TGTGCCAGTACCACTTTACGGACAGGGAACACTGAAGCTTTCTTT	CASTTLRTGNTEAFF
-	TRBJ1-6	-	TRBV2	TGTGCCAGCAGTGACAGGGGAAATTCACCCCTCCACTTT	CASSDRGNSPLHF
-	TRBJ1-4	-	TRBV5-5	TGTGCCAGCAGCGAGACAACAACTAATGAAAAACTGTTTTTT	CASSETTTNEKLFF
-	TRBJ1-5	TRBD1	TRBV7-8	TGTGCCAGCAGCTTAGCTCCGACAGGGCAGGCTCAGCCCCAGCATTTT	CASSLAPTGQAQPQHF
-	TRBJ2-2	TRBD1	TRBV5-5	TGTGCCAGCAGCTCCAGTGGGACAGGGGTCATCGGGGAGCTGTTTTTT	CASSSSGTGVIGELFF
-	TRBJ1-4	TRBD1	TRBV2	TGTGCCAGCCGACAGGGGGATTATACTAATGAAAAACTGTTTTTT	CASRQGDYTNEKLFF
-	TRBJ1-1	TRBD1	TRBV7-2	TGTGCCACCTCGGACAGGGTGACTGAAGCTTTCTTT	CATSDRVTEAFF
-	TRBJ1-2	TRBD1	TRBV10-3	TGTGCCATCAGCGAGCCTAAGTCGGACAGGGAACAACCGGACTATGGCTACACCTTC	CAISEPKSDREQPDYGYTF
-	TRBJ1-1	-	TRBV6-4	TGTGCCAGCAGTGAGGGGGCCGAGGGAACTGAAGCTTTCTTT	CASSEGAEGTEAFF
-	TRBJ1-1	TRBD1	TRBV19	TGTGCCAGTTCATACCCCCCGGGACAGGTGCTGAACACTGAAGCTTTCTTT	CASSYPPGQVLNTEAFF
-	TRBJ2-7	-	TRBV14	TGTGCCAGCAGCCAGGTTACCTACGAGCAGTACTTC	CASSQVTYEQYF
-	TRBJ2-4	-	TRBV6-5	TGTGCCACCGAACGAGCTAACATTCAGTACTTC	CATERANIQYF
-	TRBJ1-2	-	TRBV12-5	TGTGCTAGTGGACCCAACCCCGAGGGCTACACCTTC	CASGPNPEGYTF
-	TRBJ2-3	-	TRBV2	TGTGCCAGCAGTGAGGAAGGGGCGGTAGATACGCAGTATTTT	CASSEEGAVDTQYF
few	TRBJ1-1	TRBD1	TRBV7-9	TGTGCCAGCACGACAGGGTGGAGGGACACTGAAGCTTTCTTT	CASTTGWRDTEAFF
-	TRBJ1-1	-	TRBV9	TGTGCCAGCAGCCCCGACATAGGTGAAGCTTTCTTT	CASSPDIGEAFF
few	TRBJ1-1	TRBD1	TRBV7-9	TGTGCCAGCAGCAAGGTACATAAGACAGGGTACACTGAAGCTTTCTTT	CASSKVHKTGYTEAFF
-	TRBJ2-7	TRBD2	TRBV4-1	TGCGCCAGCGGGGAGGGGTTGGAAGAGCAGTACTTC	CASGEGLEEQYF
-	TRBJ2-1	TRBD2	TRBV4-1	TGCGCCAGCAGCCACCCCCCTAGCGGGGGGACATACAATGAGCAGTTCTTC	CASSHPPSGGTYNEQFF
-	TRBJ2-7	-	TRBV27	TGTGCCAGCAGATCGCCAGGGGAAACCTACGAGCAGTACTTC	CASRSPGETYEQYF
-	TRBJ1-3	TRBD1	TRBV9	TGTGCCAGCAGCTTAGGACAGGGGAGCGGAAACACCATATATTTT	CASSLGQGSGNTIYF
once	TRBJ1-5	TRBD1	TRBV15	TGTGCCACCAGCCCGGGGACAGGGGCGGAAGCCATAGCCCATCAGCCCCAGCATTTT	CATSPGTGAEAIAHQPQHF
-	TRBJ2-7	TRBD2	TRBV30	TGTGCCTGGAGTACAGGGACTAGCTACGAGCAGTACTTC	CAWSTGTSYEQYF
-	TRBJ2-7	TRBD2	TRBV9	TGTGCCAGCAGCCCGGGACTACCCTACGAGCAGTACTTC	CASSPGLPYEQYF
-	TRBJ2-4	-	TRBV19	TGTGCCAGTAGGGGGGGAGGACTCGGCTTTTTGGGCTTC	CASRGGGLGFLGF
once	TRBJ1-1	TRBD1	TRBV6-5	TGTGCCAGCAGTTCGACAGGGTTCAGTGAAGCTTTCTTT	CASSSTGFSEAFF
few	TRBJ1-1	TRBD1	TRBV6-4	TGTGCCAGCAGTGACTCGATAGGGACAGCATCTGAAGCTTTCTTT	CASSDSIGTASEAFF
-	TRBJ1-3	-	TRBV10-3	TGTGCCATCGCCGGGGGCTCTGGAAACACCATATATTTT	CAIAGGSGNTIYF
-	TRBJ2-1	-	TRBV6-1	TGTGCCAGCACCGAGACTAGGGATGAGCAGTTCTTC	CASTETRDEQFF
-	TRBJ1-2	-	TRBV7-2	TGTGCCAGCAGCTCCCCCCCGGCGGAAGCCTATGGCTACACCTTC	CASSSPPAEAYGYTF
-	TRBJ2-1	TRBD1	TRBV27	TGTGCCAGCATCACAGGGGGGGAGCAGTTCTTC	CASITGGEQFF
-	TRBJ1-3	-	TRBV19	TGTGCCAGTAGCTACTCTGGAAACACCATATATTTT	CASSYSGNTIYF
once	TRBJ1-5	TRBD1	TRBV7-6	TGTGCCAGCAGCTTCGGTCCCGTTAGGGACAGGGGTTTGTATCAGCCCCAGCATTTT	CASSFGPVRDRGLYQPQHF
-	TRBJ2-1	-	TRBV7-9	TGTGCCAGCAGCTCGGCGGATGAGCAGTTCTTC	CASSSADEQFF
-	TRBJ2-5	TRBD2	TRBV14	TGTGCCAGCAGCCACCAAAGAAGCGGGGGGGCCTATGGGACCCAGTACTTC	CASSHQRSGGAYGTQYF
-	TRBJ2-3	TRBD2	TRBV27	TGTGCCAGCAAGTCTAGCGGGGGATCAGATACGCAGTATTTT	CASKSSGGSDTQYF
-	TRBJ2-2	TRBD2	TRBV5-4	TGTGCCAGCAGCCAAGGGGGACTAGCGGGGGAAGCCGGGGAGCTGTTTTTT	CASSQGGLAGEAGELFF
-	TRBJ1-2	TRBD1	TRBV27	TGTGCCAGCAGTTTACGGGGGGCAGGGGGCGCCCCGGCTAACTATGGCTACACCTTC	CASSLRGAGGAPANYGYTF
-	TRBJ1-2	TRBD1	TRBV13	TGTGCCAGCAGCACCGGACAGGGGCTCTATGGCTACACCTTC	CASSTGQGLYGYTF
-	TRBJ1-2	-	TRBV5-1	TGCGCCAGCAGCTCCTTTTCTGGGGGCAACGACTATGGCTACACCTTC	CASSSFSGGNDYGYTF
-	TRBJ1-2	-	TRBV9	TGTGCCAGCAGCGGGGGGGGACTCCAGGCGGGCTACACCTTC	CASSGGGLQAGYTF
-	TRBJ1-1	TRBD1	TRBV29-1	TGCAGCGTTTACACCGGGACAGCTTTGAACACTGAAGCTTTCTTT	CSVYTGTALNTEAFF
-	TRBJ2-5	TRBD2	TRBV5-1	TGCGCCAGCAGCGCGGGGACTAGCGGGCTCCGGCTCGCCGAGACCCAGTACTTC	CASSAGTSGLRLAETQYF
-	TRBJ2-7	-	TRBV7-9	TGTGCCAGCAGCCTTAGCCAGCTTTACGAGCAGTACTTC	CASSLSQLYEQYF
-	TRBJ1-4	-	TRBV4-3	TGCGCCAGCAGCTTTGGGAAGGGGCGAAGAGAAAAACTGTTTTTT	CASSFGKGRREKLFF
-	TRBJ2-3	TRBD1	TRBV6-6	TGTGCCAGCACGGACAGGGGGACAGATACGCAGTATTTT	CASTDRGTDTQYF